This T cell receptor (beta chain) comes out of a study of beta chain features in type 1 diabetes. The study, taken as a whole, reports: In comparison with healthy donors, patients had naive, central memory and Treg TCRB repertoires that appeared more similar. Patients with type 1 diabetes showed fewer VDJ junction insertions and more deletions. Researchers report that Type 1 diabetes patients had moderately but significantly shorter TCRB CDR3s across all four CD4+ subsets.

Germline CDR1 reads SGHVS; CDR2 reads FNYEAQ. Unmatched junction bases numbered 10, after V lost 3 bases and J lost 10 bases. The CDR3 has 14 amino acids. About this clone itself: Its target is unknown.

Naive, central memory, regulatory and stem cell-like memory cells within the CD4+ compartment were sorted using CD45RO/CCR7/CD25/CD127/CD95/CD27. Expressed TCRB transcripts were sequenced because the isolated RNA had all been reverse transcribed beforehand. Libraries were prepared by immunoSEQ multiplex PCR; TCRdb keeps only in-frame clonotypes and omits some of them. The sample consists of hundreds of thousands of clones, 11% to 15% of them appearing once. This receptor was taken from a young man in good health. The rearrangement joins TRBV7-6 to TRBJ2-5; 8 nucleotides align to TRBD2. The sequenced sample was naive CD4+ T cells from blood. This CDR3 reads CASSLRTSPGVQYF. For the CDR3, the DNA is TGTGCCAGCAGCTTGCGGACTAGCCCCGGAGTCCAGTACTTC.